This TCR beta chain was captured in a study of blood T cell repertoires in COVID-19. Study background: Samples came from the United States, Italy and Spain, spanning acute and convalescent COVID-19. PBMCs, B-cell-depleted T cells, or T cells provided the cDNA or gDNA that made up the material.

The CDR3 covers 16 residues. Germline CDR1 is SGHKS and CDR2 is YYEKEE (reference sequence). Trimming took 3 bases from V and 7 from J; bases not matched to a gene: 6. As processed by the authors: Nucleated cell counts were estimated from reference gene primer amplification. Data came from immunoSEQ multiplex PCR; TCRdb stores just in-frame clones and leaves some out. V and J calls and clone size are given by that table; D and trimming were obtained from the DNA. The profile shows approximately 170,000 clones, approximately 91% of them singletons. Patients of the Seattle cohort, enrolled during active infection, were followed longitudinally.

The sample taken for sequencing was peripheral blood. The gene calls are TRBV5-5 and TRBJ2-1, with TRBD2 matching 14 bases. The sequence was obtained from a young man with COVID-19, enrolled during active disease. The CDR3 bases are TGTGCCAGCAGCTGGGGACTAGCGGGAGTTTTAAATGAGCAGTTCTTC. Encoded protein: CASSWGLAGVLNEQFF.